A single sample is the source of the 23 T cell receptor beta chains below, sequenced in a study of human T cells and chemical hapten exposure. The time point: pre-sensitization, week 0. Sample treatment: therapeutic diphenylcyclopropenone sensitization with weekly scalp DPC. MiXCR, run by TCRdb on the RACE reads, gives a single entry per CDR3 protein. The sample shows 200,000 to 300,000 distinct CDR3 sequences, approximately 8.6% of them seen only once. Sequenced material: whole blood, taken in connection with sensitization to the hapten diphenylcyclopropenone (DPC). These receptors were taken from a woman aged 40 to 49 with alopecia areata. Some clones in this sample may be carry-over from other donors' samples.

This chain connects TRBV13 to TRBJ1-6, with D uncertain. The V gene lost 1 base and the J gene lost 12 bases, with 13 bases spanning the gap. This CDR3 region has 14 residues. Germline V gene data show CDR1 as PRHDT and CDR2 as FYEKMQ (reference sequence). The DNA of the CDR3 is TGTGCCAGCAGCTTAGTACCCCCGAAGGGACCCCTCCACTTT. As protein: CASSLVPPKGPLHF.

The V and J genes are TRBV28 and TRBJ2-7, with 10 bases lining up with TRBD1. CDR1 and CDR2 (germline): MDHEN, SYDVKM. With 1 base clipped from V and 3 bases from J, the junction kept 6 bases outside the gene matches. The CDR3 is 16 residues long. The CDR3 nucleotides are TGTGCCAGCAGTTTATTGGAGGGACAGGGGATCTACGAGCAGTACTTC. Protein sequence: CASSLLEGQGIYEQYF.

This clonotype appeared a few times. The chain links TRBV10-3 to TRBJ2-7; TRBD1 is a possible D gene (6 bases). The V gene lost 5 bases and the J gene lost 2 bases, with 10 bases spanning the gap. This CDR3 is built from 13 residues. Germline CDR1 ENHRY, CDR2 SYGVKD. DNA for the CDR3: TGTGCCATCAGTCTAGGACAGACCTACGAGCAGTACTTC. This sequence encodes CAISLGQTYEQYF.

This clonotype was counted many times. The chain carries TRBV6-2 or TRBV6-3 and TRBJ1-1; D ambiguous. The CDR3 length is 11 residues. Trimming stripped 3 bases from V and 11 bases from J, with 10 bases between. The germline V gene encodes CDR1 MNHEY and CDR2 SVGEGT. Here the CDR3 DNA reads TGTGCCAGCAGTTATTCCCGATGGGCTTTCTTT. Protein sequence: CASSYSRWAFF.

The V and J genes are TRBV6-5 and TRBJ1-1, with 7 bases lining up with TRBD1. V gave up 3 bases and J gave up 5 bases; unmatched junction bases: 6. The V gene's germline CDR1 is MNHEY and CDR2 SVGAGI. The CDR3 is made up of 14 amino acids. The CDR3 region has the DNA TGTGCCAGCAGTTATGACAGGGTTCGGACTGAAGCTTTCTTT. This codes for CASSYDRVRTEAFF.

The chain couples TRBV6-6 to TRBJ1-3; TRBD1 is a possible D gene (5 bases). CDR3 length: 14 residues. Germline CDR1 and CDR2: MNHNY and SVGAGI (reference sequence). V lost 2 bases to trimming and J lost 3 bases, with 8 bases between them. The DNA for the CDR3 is TGTGCCAGCAGTTACGCCAGGGTTGGAAACACCATATATTTT. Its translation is CASSYARVGNTIYF.

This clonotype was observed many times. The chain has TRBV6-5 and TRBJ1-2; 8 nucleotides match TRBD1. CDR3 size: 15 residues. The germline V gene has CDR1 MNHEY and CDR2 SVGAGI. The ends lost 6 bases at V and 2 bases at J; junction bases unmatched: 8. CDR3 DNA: TGTGCCAGCAGCCCTGGACAGGGCGGAAACTATGGCTACACCTTC. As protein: CASSPGQGGNYGYTF.

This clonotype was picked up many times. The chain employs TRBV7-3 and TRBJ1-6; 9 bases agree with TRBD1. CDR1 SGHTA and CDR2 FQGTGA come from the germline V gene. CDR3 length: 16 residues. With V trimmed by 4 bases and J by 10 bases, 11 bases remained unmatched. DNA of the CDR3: TGTGCCAGCAGCTGGCCCCGGGACAGGGAATCGTCACCCCTCCACTTT. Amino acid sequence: CASSWPRDRESSPLHF.

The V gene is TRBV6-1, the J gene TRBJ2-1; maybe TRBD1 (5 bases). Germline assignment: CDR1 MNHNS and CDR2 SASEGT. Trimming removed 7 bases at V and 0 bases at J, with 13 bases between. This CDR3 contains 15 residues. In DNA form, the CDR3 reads TGTGCCAGCATTCCCGACAGAGTCTCCTACAATGAGCAGTTCTTC. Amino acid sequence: CASIPDRVSYNEQFF.

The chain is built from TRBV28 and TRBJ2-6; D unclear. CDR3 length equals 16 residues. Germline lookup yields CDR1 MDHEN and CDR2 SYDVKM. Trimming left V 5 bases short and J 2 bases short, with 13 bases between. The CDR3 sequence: CASSPTPSAGANVLTF. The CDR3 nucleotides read TGTGCCAGCAGTCCGACCCCGTCCGCTGGGGCCAACGTCCTGACTTTC.

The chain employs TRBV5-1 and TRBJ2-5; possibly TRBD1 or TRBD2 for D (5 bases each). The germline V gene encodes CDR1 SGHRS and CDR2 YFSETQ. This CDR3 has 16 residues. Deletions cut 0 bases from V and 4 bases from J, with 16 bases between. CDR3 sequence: CASSLALLRDGETQYF. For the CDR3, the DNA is TGCGCCAGCAGCTTGGCCCTGCTCAGGGACGGAGAGACCCAGTACTTC.

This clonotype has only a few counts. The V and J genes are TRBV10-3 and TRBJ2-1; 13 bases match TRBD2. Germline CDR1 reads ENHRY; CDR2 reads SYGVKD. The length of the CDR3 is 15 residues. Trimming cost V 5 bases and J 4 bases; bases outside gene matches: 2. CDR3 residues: CAISLLAGGYNEQFF. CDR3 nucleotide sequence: TGTGCCATCAGTCTACTAGCGGGAGGGTACAATGAGCAGTTCTTC.

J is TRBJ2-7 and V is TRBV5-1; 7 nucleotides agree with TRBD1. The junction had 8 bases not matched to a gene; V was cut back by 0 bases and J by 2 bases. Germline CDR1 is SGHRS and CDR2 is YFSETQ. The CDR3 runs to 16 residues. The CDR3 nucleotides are TGCGCCAGCAGCTTGGCGCCCGGGACAGTGACCTACGAGCAGTACTTC. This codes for CASSLAPGTVTYEQYF.

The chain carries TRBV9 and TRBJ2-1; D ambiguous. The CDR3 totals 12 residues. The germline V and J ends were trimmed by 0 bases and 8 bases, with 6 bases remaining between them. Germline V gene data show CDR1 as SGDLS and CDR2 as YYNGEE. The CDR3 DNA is TGTGCCAGCAGCGTAGAAAAGGATGAGCAGTTCTTC. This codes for CASSVEKDEQFF.

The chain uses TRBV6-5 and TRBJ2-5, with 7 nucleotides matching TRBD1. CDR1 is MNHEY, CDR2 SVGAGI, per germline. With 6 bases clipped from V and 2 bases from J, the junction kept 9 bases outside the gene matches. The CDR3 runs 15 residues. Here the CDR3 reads CASSRIPGQQETQYF. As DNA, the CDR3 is TGTGCCAGCAGCAGGATCCCGGGACAGCAAGAGACCCAGTACTTC.

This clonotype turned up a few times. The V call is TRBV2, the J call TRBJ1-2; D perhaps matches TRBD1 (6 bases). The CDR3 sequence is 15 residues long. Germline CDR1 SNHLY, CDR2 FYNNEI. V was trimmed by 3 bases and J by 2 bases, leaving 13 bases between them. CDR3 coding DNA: TGTGCCAGCAGTGAGCAACAGGGAGCCAACTATGGCTACACCTTC. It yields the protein CASSEQQGANYGYTF.

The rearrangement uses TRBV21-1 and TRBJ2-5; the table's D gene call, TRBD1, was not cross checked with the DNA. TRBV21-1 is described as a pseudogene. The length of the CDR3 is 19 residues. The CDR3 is CASISPRPLWTPHQETQYF. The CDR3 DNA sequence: TGTGCCAGCATATCACCGCGACCCCTCTGGACACCCCACCAAGAGACCCAGTACTTC.

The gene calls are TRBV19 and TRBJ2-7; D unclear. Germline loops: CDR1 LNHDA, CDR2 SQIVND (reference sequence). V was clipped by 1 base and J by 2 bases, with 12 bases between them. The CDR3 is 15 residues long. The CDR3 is CASSIAPAVTYEQYF. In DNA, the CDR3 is TGTGCCAGTAGTATAGCTCCGGCGGTAACCTACGAGCAGTACTTC.

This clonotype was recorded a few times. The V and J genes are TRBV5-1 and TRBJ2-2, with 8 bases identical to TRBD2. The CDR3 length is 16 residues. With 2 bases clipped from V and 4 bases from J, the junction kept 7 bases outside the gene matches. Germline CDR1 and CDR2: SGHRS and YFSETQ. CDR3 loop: CASSFLLAGSTGELFF. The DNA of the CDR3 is TGCGCCAGCAGCTTTTTGCTAGCGGGTAGCACCGGGGAGCTGTTTTTT.

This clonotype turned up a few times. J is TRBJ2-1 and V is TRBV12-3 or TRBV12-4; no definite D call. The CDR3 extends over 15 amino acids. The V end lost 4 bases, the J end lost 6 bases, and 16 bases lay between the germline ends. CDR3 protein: CASSYPGSSLNEQFF. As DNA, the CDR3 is TGTGCCAGCAGTTACCCGGGCTCTAGTCTCAATGAGCAGTTCTTC.

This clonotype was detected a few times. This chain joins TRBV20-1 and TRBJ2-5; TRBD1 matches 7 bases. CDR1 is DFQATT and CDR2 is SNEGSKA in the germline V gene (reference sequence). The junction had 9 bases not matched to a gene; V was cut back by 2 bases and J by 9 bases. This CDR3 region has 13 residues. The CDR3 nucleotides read TGCAGTGCTAGATCCCAACAGGGGTTGGCCCAGTACTTC. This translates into CSARSQQGLAQYF.

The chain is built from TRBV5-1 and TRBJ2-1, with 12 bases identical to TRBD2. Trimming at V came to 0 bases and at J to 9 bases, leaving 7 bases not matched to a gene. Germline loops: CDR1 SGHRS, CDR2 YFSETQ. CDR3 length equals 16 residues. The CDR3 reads CASSLGLAGVLSEQFF. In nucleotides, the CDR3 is TGCGCCAGCAGCTTGGGACTAGCGGGAGTTTTGAGTGAGCAGTTCTTC.

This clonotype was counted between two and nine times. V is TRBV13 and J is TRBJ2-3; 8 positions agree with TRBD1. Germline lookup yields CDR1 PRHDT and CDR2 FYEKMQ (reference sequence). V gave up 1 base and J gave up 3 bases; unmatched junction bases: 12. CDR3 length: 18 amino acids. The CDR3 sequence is CASSLDWPGGFNTDTQYF. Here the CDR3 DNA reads TGTGCCAGCAGCTTAGATTGGCCAGGGGGCTTCAATACAGATACGCAGTATTTT.